This T cell receptor beta chain was obtained from a study of naive and memory T cell subsets (dated by TCRdb to about 2017). With regard to the full study: An open-source, UMI-based TCR alpha and beta sequencing pipeline was applied to sorted naive and memory peripheral blood T cell subsets. RNA was DNase-treated and reverse transcribed with TCR constant-region primers, mostly using SuperScript III. Complete agreement was observed between the functional CMV T cell responses and the IgG serology results.

From the second PCR step onward, the TCR alpha chain libraries and the TCR beta chain libraries were amplified separately. Donor CMV status was determined by IFNgamma production from CD4+ T cells after overnight stimulation of fresh PBMCs with CMV viral lysate. Using Miltenyi beads, CD4 T cells were first positively selected, and CD8 T cells were then positively selected from the CD4-negative fraction. Cells were stained for CD3, CD4, CD8, CD45RA, CD27 and a live/dead dye and were sorted on a BD Aria II into four subsets based on CD45RA and CD27. Three healthy volunteers provided blood, and the blood of each volunteer was split into CD4 and CD8 T cells and then into four differentiation subsets. Around 110 ml of peripheral blood was taken from each donor, and PBMC were separated by density-gradient centrifugation on Ficoll-Paque PLUS. Sorted cells were lysed in RLT buffer, after which RNA was extracted using a Qiagen RNeasy kit and stored at -80 degrees C.

The germline V and J ends show losses of 7 bases and 4 bases respectively, and no gene match explains 8 bases of the junction. Inclusive of the bounding cysteine and phenylalanine, the CDR3 is 15 residues long. CDR3 DNA is the only sequence kept; it has 45 bases, read in frame from the first base. For CDR1 and CDR2, the germline V gene (reference sequence) lists LNHDA and SQIVND. The library relied on UMI-ligation and nested PCR. To cover both TRBC1 and TRBC2, the beta constant-region primer consisted of an equimolar mix of two oligonucleotides. A single-stranded oligonucleotide carrying the SP2 primer and a 12-nucleotide UMI was ligated to the 3' end of the cDNA by T4 RNA ligase 1. Four rounds of PCR, combining the SP2 primer with nested alpha and beta constant-region primers, were used to amplify the ligated cDNA. Incubation of the ligation reaction was carried out at 16 degrees C for about 19-24 hours. PCR2 was usually performed as a SYBR Green qPCR and halted at a preset threshold so that over-amplification would not occur. All purifications after the first were performed with Agencourt AMPure XP magnetic beads. Library quantification was done by Qubit, followed by a TapeStation check on which the main peak was expected at around 650 bp. The pooled libraries were sequenced on an Illumina MiSeq using v2 2x251 paired-end kits, which usually yielded roughly 0.9-2.3 million reads per sample. Libraries were pooled at around 3.8 nM per sample, and roughly 4.5-7.5% PhiX was added to improve cluster recognition. As for how the authors treated the data: Decombinator assigned V and J genes to Demultiplexor-processed FASTQ reads by tag matching, allowing a single base-pair mismatch. Collapsinator used UMIs to correct both sequencing errors and frequency errors arising from PCR heterogeneity. CDR3Translator translated TCRs and extracted CDR3s from the conserved cysteine to the FGXG phenylalanine, flagging non-productive sequences. Gini, Shannon entropy and inverse Simpson indices were calculated on repertoires subsampled to equal numbers of UMI-defined TCRs. Within the linear range, a power law was fitted by maximum likelihood to the distributions of clonotype abundance. Similar UMI counts, unique TCR numbers and clonal distributions were obtained with the pipeline and with MIGEC on one naive CD8 sample. A set of under 8,500 CMV-associated CDR3 sequences, compiled from VDJdb and a published dataset, was used to search the repertoires. Starting from the raw public reads, TCRdb applied fastp trimming at Q25, assembled clones with MiXCR and retained in-frame beta chains. Each record represents a unique CDR3 protein, reported with the most common genes and DNA among its rows. The V and J calls were determined by TCRdb, not by the authors. The sample contains 65,000 to 85,000 distinct CDR3 sequences, approximately 14% of them found a single time. 0.75% to 0.95% of the sample is held by the ten biggest clonotypes.

General conclusions and limits of the study: The repertoire findings for the naive and memory subsets could not be validated against a ground truth, as none was available. After error correction, only a single occurrence was seen for over 95% of naive TCR sequences, so much steeper abundance distributions were produced than in memory subsets. Gini index rose and Shannon and inverse Simpson diversity fell from naive through CM, EM and EMRA in both CD4 and CD8 cells. A clonotype was defined as a single alpha or beta chain sequence rather than as a paired alpha/beta receptor. The abundance of TCRs followed a power law with an exponent that differed between naive and memory subsets yet stayed consistent across the three individuals. RNA-based TCR counts may be influenced by expression changes linked to T cell activation and differentiation.

This clonotype has a count of ten or more. Its binding antigen is unknown. Base-call qualities are not available, and no considerably larger clone is one nucleotide away. The sample comprised central memory CD4+ T cells from blood. What the cell subset or site label conveys for this sample: central memory, CD45RA- CD27+. The sequence was collected from a human donor in good health. The chain employs TRBV19 and TRBJ2-1, with 9 bases in between that match TRBD1. The bases read TGTGCCAGTAAATCACAGGGGGCTGGGTACAATGAGCAGTTCTTC. This is translated as CASKSQGAGYNEQFF.